This TCR beta chain came from a study of T cell responses to AZD1222 COVID-19 vaccine (dated by TCRdb to about 2021). About the investigation overall: AZD1222 recipients whose second dose came at about 4 weeks and those whose second dose came at about 12 weeks were combined into one group, since spike-specific TCR depth and breadth did not differ between the two schedules. A total of approximately 250 trial participants underwent TCR sequencing, of whom 200 to 220 had received two doses of AZD1222 and some 25 had received two doses of the MenACWY control vaccine. Trial participants were enrolled into age subgroups of 18-55, 56-69 and 70-plus years, which contained approximately 150, 28 and 58 TCR-sequenced participants, respectively. What the authors observed across the whole study: Nearly half of unique spike-specific TCRs reportedly recognized epitopes outside regions mutated in the B.1.351 and B.1.1.7 variants. Participants were mostly white British and included more females than males, and it was suggested by the authors that clonal diversity may have been underestimated. Because no day 14 peak-response samples were available, the repertoires could be characterized only after the peak T cell response. CD4 TCRs associated with the vaccine covered the entire spike protein, and the dominant responses were in regions 160-218 and 743-854. Conclusions about previously exposed vaccinees are limited, since just five to seven AZD1222 recipients were seropositive for SARS-CoV-2 at baseline. In the small 56-69-year group, the increase in depth fell short of significance, most likely because of low power. After two AZD1222 doses, both the breadth and the depth of spike-specific TCRs were significantly higher than at day 0 and than in MenACWY recipients.

CDR3 length: 15 amino acids, cysteine to phenylalanine. Of the read, only the CDR3 DNA is kept; its 45 bases are in frame from base 1. Per the germline V gene, MGHDK is the CDR1 and SYGVNS is the CDR2. After removal of 6 bases from V and 1 base from J, the junction retains 7 bases not matched to a gene. The CDR3 regions of human TCRbeta chains were analyzed by immunosequencing. As for the authors' bioinformatics: TCRs in the repertoires were compared against a reference library of SARS-CoV-2-specific TCRs that had been generated with the MIRA antigen-specificity platform. Breadth was defined as the fraction of unique TCRs that were SARS-CoV-2-associated. Depth was defined as the fraction of total T cells that were SARS-CoV-2-associated. Using the MIRA data, every spike-specific TCR was mapped to the spike region that the TCR reacted to and assigned to either a CD4 or a CD8 class. Log10-transformed breadth and depth values were compared by one-way ANOVA with Sidak's multiple comparisons tests. TCRdb carries this immuneACCESS record with in-frame sequences only. Its versions omit some clonotypes, under half of them owing to an unresolved V gene in the studies checked, with the rest unexplained. The V and J calls and clone size come from that table; D and trimming were worked out from the DNA. Within this sample are some 120,000 clones, with over 75% of them counted one time only. In total, the top ten clones hold roughly 1.6% of the sample.

Explained via the paper, the time point label denotes: baseline before first vaccination. Vaccinee samples were obtained from the UK trials COV001 and COV002, which included a single-blind randomized controlled phase 2/3 trial of AZD1222 (ChAdOx1 nCoV-19) in healthy adults. Trial participant PBMC samples were collected at day 0 and day 28 after the second dose for TCRbeta chain sequencing. On this clone: No cognate antigen has been identified for it. Base qualities are not recorded, but no much larger clone differs from it by a single base.

The input for sequencing was peripheral blood, taken on day 0 of AZD1222 vaccination. The receptor was isolated from an adult in good health. The chain is encoded by TRBV25-1 joined to TRBJ2-7; 9 central bases correspond to TRBD1. CDR3 reads: CASRTGQGTSYEQYF. The nucleotide sequence reads as follows: TGTGCCAGCAGAACCGGACAGGGGACTTCCTACGAGCAGTACTTC.